This entry concerns a single T cell receptor beta chain. The trim removed 6 bases at V and 2 bases at J, leaving 5 bases unmatched. The CDR3 has 13 residues. Germline-derived CDR1 and CDR2 are SGHDT and YYEEEE. The record originates from a study of sequential checkpoint blockade in melanoma. Study at large: First-line arms were nivolumab then ipilimumab, or the reverse, randomized 1:1.

Treatment indicated: randomized to nivolumab then ipilimumab (arm A) or the reverse (arm B). DNA-damaging chemotherapy had not been given to any patient beforehand. Live CD3+CD8+ CD19− CD56− cells were sorted from PBMCs. TCRdb's table, derived via immunoSEQ multiplex PCR, lists solely in-frame clones and lacks some. The sample holds 20,000 or so clones, around 88% seen once. This clonotype was obtained from a human donor with melanoma. The J gene is TRBJ2-7, the V gene TRBV5-6, with 7 bases that match TRBD2. The sample in question was CD8+ T cells sorted from blood (inferred from file names), obtained from a patient given nivolumab and ipilimumab in sequence. In DNA form, the CDR3 reads TGTGCCAGCACCCTAGCGGAGGCCTACGAGCAGTACTTC. It encodes CASTLAEAYEQYF.